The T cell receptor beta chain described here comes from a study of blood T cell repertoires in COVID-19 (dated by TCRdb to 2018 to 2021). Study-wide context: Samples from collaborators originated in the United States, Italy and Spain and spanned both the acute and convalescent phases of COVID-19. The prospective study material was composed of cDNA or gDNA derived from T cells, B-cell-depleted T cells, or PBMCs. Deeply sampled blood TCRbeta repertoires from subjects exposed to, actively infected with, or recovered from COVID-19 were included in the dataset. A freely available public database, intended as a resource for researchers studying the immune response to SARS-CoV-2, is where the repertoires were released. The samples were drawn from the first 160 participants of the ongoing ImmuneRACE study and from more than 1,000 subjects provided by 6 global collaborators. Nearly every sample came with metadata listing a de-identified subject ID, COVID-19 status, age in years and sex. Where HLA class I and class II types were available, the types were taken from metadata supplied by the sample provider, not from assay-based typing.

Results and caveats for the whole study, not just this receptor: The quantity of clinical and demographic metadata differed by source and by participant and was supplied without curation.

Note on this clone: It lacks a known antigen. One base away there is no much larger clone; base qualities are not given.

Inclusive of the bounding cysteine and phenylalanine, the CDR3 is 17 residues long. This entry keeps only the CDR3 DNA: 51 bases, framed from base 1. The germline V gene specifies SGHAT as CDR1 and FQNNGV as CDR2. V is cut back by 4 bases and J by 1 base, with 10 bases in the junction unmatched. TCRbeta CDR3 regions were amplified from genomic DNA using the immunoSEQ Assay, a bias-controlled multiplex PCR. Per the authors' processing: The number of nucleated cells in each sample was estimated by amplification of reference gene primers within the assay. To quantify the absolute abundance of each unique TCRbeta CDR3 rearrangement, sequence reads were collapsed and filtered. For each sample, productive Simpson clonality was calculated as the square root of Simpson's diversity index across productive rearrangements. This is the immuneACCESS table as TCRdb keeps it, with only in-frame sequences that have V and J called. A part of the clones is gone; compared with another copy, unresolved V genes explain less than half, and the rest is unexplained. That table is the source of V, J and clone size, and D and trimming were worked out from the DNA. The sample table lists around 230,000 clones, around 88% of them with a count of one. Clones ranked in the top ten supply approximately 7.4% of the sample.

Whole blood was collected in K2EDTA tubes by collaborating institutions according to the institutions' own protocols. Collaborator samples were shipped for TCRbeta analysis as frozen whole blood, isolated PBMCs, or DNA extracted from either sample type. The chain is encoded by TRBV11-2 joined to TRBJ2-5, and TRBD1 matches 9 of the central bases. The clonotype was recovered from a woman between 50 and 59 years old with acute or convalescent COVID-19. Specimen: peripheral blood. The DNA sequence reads TGTGCCAGCAGCTCTCCGGGACAGGGAGTAATCCAAGAGACCCAGTACTTC. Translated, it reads CASSSPGQGVIQETQYF.